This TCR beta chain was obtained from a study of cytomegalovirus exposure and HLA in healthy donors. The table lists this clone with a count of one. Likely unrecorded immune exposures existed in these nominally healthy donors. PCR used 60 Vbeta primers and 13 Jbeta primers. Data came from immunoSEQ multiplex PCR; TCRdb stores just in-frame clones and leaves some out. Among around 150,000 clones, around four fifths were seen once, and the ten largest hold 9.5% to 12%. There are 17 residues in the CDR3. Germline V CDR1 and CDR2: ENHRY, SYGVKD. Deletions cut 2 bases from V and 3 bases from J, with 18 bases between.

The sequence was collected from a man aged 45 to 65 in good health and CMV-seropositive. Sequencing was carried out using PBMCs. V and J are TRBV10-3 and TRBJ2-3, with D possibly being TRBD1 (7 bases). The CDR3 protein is CAISETGRQGWTDTQYF. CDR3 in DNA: TGTGCCATCAGTGAGACCGGGAGACAGGGTTGGACAGATACGCAGTATTTT.